The 30 T cell receptor beta chains presented below share a single source sample, sequenced in a study of a mutant IDH1 vaccine in newly diagnosed glioma. Sequencing was performed with immunoSEQ multiplex PCR; in TCRdb, only in-frame clones are kept and a portion is missing. Of tens of thousands of clones in the sample, about 74% were seen once. The time point: week 35, safety follow-up. Doses of 300 ug of mutant IDH1 20-mer peptide were given with topical imiquimod. These receptors' antigens are unknown. Specimen: PBMCs, collected from a glioma patient whose treatment included an IDH1 peptide vaccine. All receptors derive from a man over 45 with glioma.

V gene TRBV6-5 combines with J gene TRBJ1-5; D is perhaps TRBD1 (5 bases). V lost 6 bases, J lost 2 bases, and 5 bases lay in between. CDR3 length equals 12 residues. Germline V lookup: CDR1 MNHEY, CDR2 SVGAGI. The CDR3 loop is CASSRGNQPQHF. The DNA of the CDR3 is TGTGCCAGCAGCAGGGGCAATCAGCCCCAGCATTTT.

The CDR3 sequence is CASSPGGPGTGELFF. The CDR3 coding sequence is TGTGCCAGCTCACCTGGGGGGCCGGGCACCGGGGAGCTGTTTTTT. V is TRBV18 and J is TRBJ2-2; D might be TRBD1 or TRBD2, each matching 6 bases. Germline V lookup: CDR1 KGHSH, CDR2 LQKENI. The CDR3 loop spans 15 amino acids. The V end lost 3 bases, the J end lost 4 bases, and 12 bases lay between the germline ends.

This chain connects TRBV18 to TRBJ2-3; D perhaps matches TRBD2 (6 bases). The CDR3 loop spans 15 amino acids. Germline V CDR1 and CDR2: KGHSH, LQKENI. Trimming took off 2 bases at V and 5 bases at J, with 14 bases between the two ends. DNA for the CDR3: TGTGCCAGCTCACCAACCCGGGACTCTAAAGATACGCAGTATTTT. Its protein is CASSPTRDSKDTQYF.

This clone has ten or more counts. The chain has TRBV6-5 and TRBJ1-1; perhaps TRBD1 as D (5 bases). The CDR3 has 15 amino acids. V lost 6 bases and J lost 1, with 15 bases in between. CDR1 is MNHEY, CDR2 SVGAGI, per germline. CDR3 nucleotides: TGTGCCAGCAGGCGGGACGCCCGAACGAACACTGAAGCTTTCTTT. Its translation: CASRRDARTNTEAFF.

This clone showed up just once. The gene calls are TRBV2 and TRBJ1-5; D ambiguous. The CDR3 has 14 amino acids. CDR1 is SNHLY and CDR2 is FYNNEI in the germline V gene. Trimming stripped 8 bases from V and 0 bases from J, with 11 bases between. CDR3 residues: CASYPGPSNQPQHF. The CDR3 coding sequence is TGTGCCAGCTACCCCGGGCCTAGCAATCAGCCCCAGCATTTT.

This chain links TRBV6-1 with TRBJ1-2, with no clear D. The CDR3 runs to 14 residues. V was cut by 4 bases and J by 8 bases, with 17 bases left in between. Germline CDR1 and CDR2: MNHNS and SASEGT. In DNA form, the CDR3 reads TGTGCCAGCAGTGTAAAGGCACTGGGTATGGGCTACACCTTC. Protein sequence: CASSVKALGMGYTF.

The gene calls are TRBV7-9 and TRBJ2-7, with 8 bases aligning to TRBD1. Germline assignment: CDR1 SEHNR and CDR2 FQNEAQ (reference sequence). The CDR3 has 14 residues. Trimming took 4 bases from V and 4 from J; bases not matched to a gene: 6. The CDR3, as DNA: TGTGCCAGCAGCTCGTCAGGGGGCAAGTACGAGCAGTACTTC. Amino acids: CASSSSGGKYEQYF.

The V call is TRBV18, the J call TRBJ2-7; D is uncertain. Trimming cost V 2 bases and J 2 bases, with 10 bases left between them. The CDR3 is 14 residues long. In germline, CDR1 is KGHSH, CDR2 LQKENI. In DNA, the CDR3 is TGTGCCAGCTCACCAGGAAGAGGACCCTACGAGCAGTACTTC. Translating gives CASSPGRGPYEQYF.

Here the CDR3 reads CASSRTLGTVYGYTF. The DNA for the CDR3 is TGTGCCAGCAGCCGAACCCTCGGGACGGTCTATGGCTACACCTTC. The rearrangement links TRBV2 to TRBJ1-2; D is possibly TRBD1 (5 bases). The ends were cut back, 6 bases at V and 4 bases at J, with 18 bases in the middle. Germline values: CDR1 SNHLY, CDR2 FYNNEI. The CDR3 has 15 amino acids.

This chain connects TRBV4-1 to TRBJ1-1; 10 bases line up with TRBD1. Germline assignment: CDR1 MGHRA and CDR2 YSYEKL. This CDR3 contains 15 residues. J gave up 2 bases and V 4 bases, and 4 bases lay outside the gene matches. CDR3 in amino acids: CASSRRTGGNTEAFF. CDR3 in DNA: TGCGCCAGCAGCCGTAGGACAGGGGGAAACACTGAAGCTTTCTTT.

This clone was counted only a few times. V is TRBV5-1 and J is TRBJ1-1; tentative D call: TRBD1 (6 bases). Germline CDR1 reads SGHRS; CDR2 reads YFSETQ. Trimming stripped 3 bases from V and 0 bases from J, with 15 bases between. The CDR3 totals 16 residues. The CDR3 spells CASSSRDTPMNTEAFF. For the CDR3, the DNA is TGCGCCAGCAGCTCACGGGACACACCGATGAACACTGAAGCTTTCTTT.

The chain couples TRBV27 to TRBJ1-2; no clear D. This CDR3 has 14 residues. Germline-derived CDR1 and CDR2 are MNHEY and SMNVEV (reference sequence). Trimming removed 2 bases from V and 3 bases from J, with 10 bases in between. The CDR3 bases are TGTGCCAGCAGTTTAAAGGGATTCCACTATGGCTACACCTTC. It encodes CASSLKGFHYGYTF.

The rearrangement links TRBV2 to TRBJ2-5; 9 nucleotides align to TRBD2. V lost 6 bases and J lost 5; bases outside the gene matches: 13. Looked up from germline, CDR1 is SNHLY and CDR2 is FYNNEI. The CDR3 length is 16 residues. DNA for the CDR3: TGTGCCAGCAGGGGGGCTGAAGCGGGGGGATACGAGACCCAGTACTTC. Its protein product is CASRGAEAGGYETQYF.

J is TRBJ2-7 and V is TRBV5-1; TRBD1 matches at 8 bases. The CDR3 extends over 12 amino acids. J was trimmed by 3 bases and V by 4 bases; bases with no gene match: 0. Germline assignment: CDR1 SGHRS and CDR2 YFSETQ. This chain's CDR3 is CASSTGGYEQYF. The CDR3 DNA reads TGCGCCAGCAGCACAGGGGGCTACGAGCAGTACTTC. The whole variable domain, filled in from reference TRBV5-1 and TRBJ2-7, reads KAGVTQTPRYLIKTRGQQVTLSCSPISGHRSVSWYQQTPGQGLQFLFEYFSETQRNKGNFPGRFSGRQFSNSRSEMNVSTLELGDSALYLCASSTGGYEQYFGPGTRLTVT.

This sequence joins TRBV29-1 and TRBJ2-1; no clear D. CDR1 SQVTM and CDR2 ANQGSEA come from the germline V gene. The CDR3 contains 11 residues. Trimming pared 5 bases from V and 6 bases from J, leaving 8 bases between. In nucleotides, the CDR3 is TGCAGCGTTAGCTCTGTCAATGAGCAGTTCTTC. This sequence encodes CSVSSVNEQFF.

The gene calls are TRBV6-5 and TRBJ2-7, with TRBD2 identical over 9 bases. This CDR3 is 15 amino acids long. The trim removed 2 bases at V and 3 bases at J, leaving 5 bases unmatched. Germline V lookup: CDR1 MNHEY, CDR2 SVGAGI. The chain's CDR3 is CASSYRPSGNYEQYF. The CDR3 DNA sequence: TGTGCCAGCAGTTACAGGCCTAGCGGGAACTACGAGCAGTACTTC.

This chain uses TRBV9 with TRBJ1-2; TRBD1 might be the D (5 bases). The CDR3 contains 14 residues. Germline V gene data show CDR1 as SGDLS and CDR2 as YYNGEE. Trimming left V 0 bases short and J 7 bases short, with 13 bases between. CDR3 amino acids: CASSVEPQGSGYTF. The CDR3 coding sequence is TGTGCCAGCAGCGTAGAGCCCCAGGGAAGTGGCTACACCTTC.

The table lists this clone with a few counts. The chain uses TRBV19 and TRBJ1-1, with unresolved D. The ends were cut back, 2 bases at V and 0 bases at J, with 7 bases in the middle. Germline V gene data show CDR1 as LNHDA and CDR2 as SQIVND (reference sequence). The CDR3 loop spans 14 amino acids. Here the CDR3 DNA reads TGTGCCAGTAGTATATATGGCATGAACACTGAAGCTTTCTTT. Amino acids: CASSIYGMNTEAFF. The complete variable domain, with remaining parts taken from reference TRBV19 and TRBJ1-1, reads DGGITQSPKYLFRKEGQNVTLSCEQNLNHDAMYWYRQDPGQGLRLIYYSQIVNDFQKGDIAEGYSVSREKKESFPLTVTSAQKNPTAFYLCASSIYGMNTEAFFGQGTRLTVV.

The V gene is TRBV28, the J gene TRBJ2-7; D is ambiguous. Trimming left V 5 bases short and J 2 bases short, with 4 bases between. The CDR3 covers 11 residues. From germline, CDR1 is MDHEN and CDR2 SYDVKM. CDR3 sequence reads: CASSTAYEQYF. CDR3 DNA: TGTGCCAGCAGTACGGCCTACGAGCAGTACTTC.

The chain recombines TRBV30 with TRBJ2-5, with D uncertain. The DNA matches TRBJ2-7 better at its end, which makes the J call doubtful. The CDR3 length is 14 residues. Germline V gives CDR1 GTSNPN, CDR2 SVGIG (reference sequence). This CDR3 is CAWSVPPNRYEQYF. The CDR3 DNA reads as TGTGCCTGGAGTGTCCCCCCCAATCGGTACGAGCAGTACTTC.

J is TRBJ2-5 and V is TRBV11-3, with TRBD1 matching 10 bases. CDR3 length equals 15 residues. The trim removed 5 bases at V and 2 bases at J, leaving 5 bases unmatched. The germline gives CDR1 SGHNT, CDR2 YENEEA. CDR3 loop: CASSTRQGAQETQYF. In DNA, the CDR3 is TGTGCCAGCAGCACCCGACAGGGGGCACAAGAGACCCAGTACTTC.

The chain is built from TRBV6-5 and TRBJ1-6, with a possible D match to TRBD1 (5 bases). The CDR3 has 16 amino acids. The ends were cut back, 0 bases at V and 10 bases at J, with 16 bases in the middle. Looked up from germline, CDR1 is MNHEY and CDR2 is SVGAGI. The CDR3 DNA follows: TGTGCCAGCAGTTACTCGAGGTCGGGGGGAGGATCACCCCTCCACTTT. Its translation: CASSYSRSGGGSPLHF.

CDR3 sequence (DNA): TGTGCCAGCAGCCCCCAGGGTAGGGGGGATTCACCCCTCCACTTT. Protein product: CASSPQGRGDSPLHF. The chain carries TRBV16 and TRBJ1-6; D may be TRBD1 (6 bases). Germline values: CDR1 KGHSY, CDR2 FQNENV. The V and J ends lost 4 bases and 8 bases respectively, with 15 bases between them. This CDR3 comprises 15 residues.

This clone was picked up a small number of times. V and J are TRBV19 and TRBJ2-3, with 7 positions matching TRBD2. The germline gives CDR1 LNHDA, CDR2 SQIVND (reference sequence). The CDR3 runs to 16 residues. V shed 9 bases and J 3 bases; nucleotides not matched to a gene: 15. CDR3 in amino acids: CASTRSSGGPTDTQYF. Written as DNA, the CDR3 is TGTGCCAGCACCCGGAGTTCGGGGGGACCGACAGATACGCAGTATTTT.

This clone is categorized as medium-sized. The chain uses TRBV30 and TRBJ1-2; D unresolved. The CDR3 runs to 15 residues. Trimming took 0 bases from V and 0 from J, leaving 11 bases between them. Germline lookup yields CDR1 GTSNPN and CDR2 SVGIG (reference sequence). In DNA, the CDR3 is TGTGCCTGGAGTGTAAGAGTCGGCACTAACTATGGCTACACCTTC. The encoded protein is CAWSVRVGTNYGYTF.

V and J are TRBV5-1 and TRBJ1-6; 7 bases align to TRBD1. With V trimmed by 0 bases and J by 1 base, 1 base remained unmatched. The CDR3 contains 16 residues. Looked up from germline, CDR1 is SGHRS and CDR2 is YFSETQ. The CDR3 DNA follows: TGCGCCAGCAGCTTGGCAGGGGGGTCCTATAATTCACCCCTCCACTTT. Translated: CASSLAGGSYNSPLHF.

This sequence joins TRBV7-9 and TRBJ1-1; 7 bases map to TRBD1. Germline loops: CDR1 SEHNR, CDR2 FQNEAQ (reference sequence). The CDR3 has 15 amino acids. V trimming: 3 bases; J trimming: 1 base; junction bases outside the gene matches: 5. The CDR3 loop is CASSFTRDRNTEAFF. The CDR3 DNA follows: TGTGCCAGCAGCTTTACTCGGGACAGGAACACTGAAGCTTTCTTT.

This rearrangement joins TRBV5-1 to TRBJ2-1, with D perhaps TRBD2 (5 bases). This CDR3 comprises 14 residues. Trimming shortened V by 4 bases and J by 6 bases, and 14 bases separated the two germline ends. Germline assignment: CDR1 SGHRS and CDR2 YFSETQ. This chain's CDR3 is CASSPNTGFNEQFF. CDR3 nucleotide sequence: TGCGCCAGCAGCCCGAACACGGGGTTCAATGAGCAGTTCTTC.

The rearrangement joins TRBV10-3 to TRBJ1-1; 7 nucleotides match TRBD1. This CDR3 region has 12 residues. The V segment lost 7 bases and the J segment 6 bases; nucleotides outside the gene matches: 5. Germline CDR1 ENHRY, CDR2 SYGVKD. CDR3 bases: TGTGCCATCATGGGAGACAGGGCTGAAGCTTTCTTT. Its protein product is CAIMGDRAEAFF.

The chain joins TRBV2 to TRBJ1-1; 10 nucleotides align to TRBD1. Trimming at V came to 5 bases and at J to 1 base, leaving 7 bases not matched to a gene. Germline V gene sequence: CDR1 SNHLY, CDR2 FYNNEI. CDR3 length: 16 residues. The CDR3 region has the DNA TGTGCCAGCAGTTGGGACAGGGGATTGGGGAACACTGAAGCTTTCTTT. Protein product: CASSWDRGLGNTEAFF.